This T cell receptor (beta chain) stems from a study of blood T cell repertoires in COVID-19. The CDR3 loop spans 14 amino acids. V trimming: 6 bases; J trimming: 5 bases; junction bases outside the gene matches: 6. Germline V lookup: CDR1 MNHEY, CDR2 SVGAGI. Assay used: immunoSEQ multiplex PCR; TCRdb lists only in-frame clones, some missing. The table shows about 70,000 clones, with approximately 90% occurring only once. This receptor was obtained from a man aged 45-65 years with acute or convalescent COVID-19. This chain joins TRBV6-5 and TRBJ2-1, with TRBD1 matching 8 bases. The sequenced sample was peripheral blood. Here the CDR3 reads CASRTGTGHNEQFF. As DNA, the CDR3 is TGTGCCAGCAGAACCGGGACAGGTCACAATGAGCAGTTCTTC.